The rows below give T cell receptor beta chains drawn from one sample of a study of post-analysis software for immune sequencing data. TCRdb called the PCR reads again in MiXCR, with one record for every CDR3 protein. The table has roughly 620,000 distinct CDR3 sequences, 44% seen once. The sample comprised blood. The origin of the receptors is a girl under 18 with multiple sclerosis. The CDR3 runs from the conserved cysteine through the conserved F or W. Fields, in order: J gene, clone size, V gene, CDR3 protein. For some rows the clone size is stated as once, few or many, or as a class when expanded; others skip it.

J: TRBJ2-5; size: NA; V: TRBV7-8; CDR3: CASSFPYQETQYF
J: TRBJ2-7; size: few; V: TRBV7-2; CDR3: CASSFRLDSSYEQYF
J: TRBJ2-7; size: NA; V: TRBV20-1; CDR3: CSARDPSTAYEQYF
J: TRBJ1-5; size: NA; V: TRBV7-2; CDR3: CASSPRDGYSNQPQHF
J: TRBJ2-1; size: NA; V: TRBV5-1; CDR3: CASSFTVAGGPSEQFF
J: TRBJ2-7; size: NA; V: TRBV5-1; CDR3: CASSLGGLVGSYEQYF
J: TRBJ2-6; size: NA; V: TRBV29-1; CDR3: CSVEDIKRSGANVLTF
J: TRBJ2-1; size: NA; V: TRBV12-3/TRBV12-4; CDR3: CASSLAGLAFGNEQFF
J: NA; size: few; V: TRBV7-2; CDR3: CASSLVSEQYF
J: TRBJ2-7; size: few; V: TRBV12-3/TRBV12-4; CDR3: CASSRDLAGANEQYF
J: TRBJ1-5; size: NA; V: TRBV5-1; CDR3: CASSRGTGEINQPQHF
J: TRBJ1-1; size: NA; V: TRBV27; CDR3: CASSLSGGSLNTEAFF
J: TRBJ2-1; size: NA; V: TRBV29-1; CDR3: CSVAFGAWEQFF
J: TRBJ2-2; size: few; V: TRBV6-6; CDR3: CAGFSNTGELFF
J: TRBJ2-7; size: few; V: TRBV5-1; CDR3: CASSLELESYEQYF
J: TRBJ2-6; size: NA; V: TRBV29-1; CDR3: CSADISGANVLTF
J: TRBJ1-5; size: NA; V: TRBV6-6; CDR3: CGTVEDSNQPQHF
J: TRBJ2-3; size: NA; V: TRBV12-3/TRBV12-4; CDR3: CASSSQRGADTQYF
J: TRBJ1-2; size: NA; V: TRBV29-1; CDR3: CSVVRQSYGYTF
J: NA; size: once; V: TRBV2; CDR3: CASRPSNTGFEQYF